The 9 T cell receptor beta chains given below trace back to one sample, sequenced in a study of breast tumors, draining lymph nodes, adjacent tissues. The lymph nodes were axillary draining lymph nodes from breast cancer patients. TCRdb independently ran MiXCR on the multiplex PCR reads; one entry per CDR3 protein. This table holds about 180,000 distinct CDR3 sequences, around 35% found once. The specimen sequenced was axillary lymph node tissue. The receptors were gathered from a female donor with breast cancer. Some clones in this sample may be carry-over from other donors' samples.

The gene calls are TRBV3-1 and TRBJ1-6; D call uncertain. The V end lost 5 bases, the J end lost 0 bases, and 23 bases lay between the germline ends. The CDR3 contains 20 residues. Germline CDR1 LGHDT, CDR2 YNNKEL (reference sequence). The CDR3 loop reads CASSAHWDPPVSSYNSPLHF. The DNA for the CDR3 is TGTGCCAGCAGCGCGCATTGGGATCCTCCCGTGAGCTCCTATAATTCACCCCTCCACTTT.

V and J are TRBV20-1 and TRBJ2-5, with D unresolved. Germline V gene sequence: CDR1 DFQATT, CDR2 SNEGSKA (reference sequence). This CDR3 has 10 residues. V lost 0 bases and J 9 bases, leaving 5 bases between the germline ends. CDR3 in DNA: TGCAGTGCTAGAGATCCGGCCCAGTACTTC. This sequence encodes CSARDPAQYF.

Points on this clonotype: This could be a read error, since a much larger clone is one nucleotide away. V is TRBV20-1 and J is TRBJ2-1, with D possibly matching TRBD2 (5 bases). The CDR3 sequence is 13 residues long. Germline V gene data show CDR1 as DFQATT and CDR2 as SNEGSKA (reference sequence). CDR3 loop: CSALGNSYNAQFF. The CDR3 DNA follows: TGCAGTGCCCTCGGGAATTCCTACAATGCGCAGTTCTTC.

For this clonotype: One end of the junction does not line up with germline, which may come from a read error. CDR3 region: CASSQYRGDGNVYGQYF. The CDR3 coding sequence is TGCGCCAGCAGCCAATACCGGGGGGACGGAAATGTCTACGGGCAGTACTTC. The chain combines TRBV4-1 with TRBJ2-7; 7 bases are shared with TRBD2. This CDR3 is built from 17 residues. From germline, CDR1 is MGHRA and CDR2 YSYEKL.

A remark on this clonotype: The germline gene is not matched at one end of the junction; a read error may be the cause. This sequence joins TRBV7-3 and TRBJ2-2, with D possibly TRBD2 on 6 matching bases. CDR3 size: 15 residues. Germline V lookup: CDR1 SGHTA, CDR2 FQGTGA. CDR3 DNA sequence: TGTGCCAGCAGCTCATTAGGCGGGGCCACCGGGGAGCTGTTTTTC. This translates into CASSSLGGATGELFF.

The chain carries TRBV5-6 and TRBJ2-7; possibly TRBD1 for D (5 bases). CDR1 and CDR2 from the germline V gene are SGHDT and YYEEEE. The V end was cut by 1 base, the J end by 5 bases, with 10 bases between. This CDR3 has 13 amino acids. This chain's CDR3 is CASSLSGSHEQYF. In DNA form, the CDR3 reads TGTGCCAGCAGCTTGTCAGGGTCCCACGAGCAGTACTTC. The variable domain in full, with the rest retrieved from reference TRBV5-6 and TRBJ2-7, is DAGVTQSPTHLIKTRGQQVTLRCSPKSGHDTVSWYQQALGQGPQFIFQYYEEEERQRGNFPDRFSGHQFPNYSSELNVNALLLGDSALYLCASSLSGSHEQYFGPGTRLTVT.

About this clonotype itself: This could be a read error, since a much larger clone is one nucleotide away. The chain employs TRBV5-6 and TRBJ2-7; tentatively, D is TRBD2 (6 bases). In germline, CDR1 is SGHDT, CDR2 YYEEEE. The CDR3 length is 14 residues. V lost 4 bases and J lost 2, with 13 bases in between. The chain's CDR3 is CASSGGATAYEQYF. CDR3 DNA sequence: TGTGCCAGCAGCGGCGGGGCCACAGCCTACGAGCAGTACTTC.

The genes are TRBV29-1 and TRBJ2-6, with 9 nucleotides matching TRBD1. The J segment lost 2 bases and the V segment lost 7 bases, leaving 6 bases of the junction unmatched. CDR1 SQVTM and CDR2 ANQGSEA come from the germline V gene. The CDR3 loop spans 15 amino acids. The CDR3 DNA is TGCAGCGCTCAGGGACAGGGTCCTGGGGCCAACGTCCTGACTTTC. The encoded protein is CSAQGQGPGANVLTF.

As to this clonotype: Mismatch with germline at one junction end may stem from a read error. This rearrangement joins TRBV27 to TRBJ2-1; no clear D gene. Germline V gives CDR1 MNHEY, CDR2 SMNVEV (reference sequence). There are 16 residues in the CDR3. Here the CDR3 reads CASSLSNVITYNEQFF. The CDR3 nucleotides read TGTGCCAGCAGTTTATCGAATGTCATCACCTACAACGAGCAGTTCTTC.